The entry that follows covers one T cell receptor beta chain sequence. Assay: immunoSEQ multiplex PCR; the TCRdb copy retains only in-frame clones and omits some. The table records 200,000 to 250,000 clones, 70% to 90% of them present only once. This entry comes from a study of blood T cell repertoires in COVID-19. Enrolled through a virtual design, the participants were between 18 and 89 years of age and came from about two dozen US areas. Clinical histories supplied by participants themselves formed the basis of cohort assignment. The V gene lost 0 bases and the J gene lost 2 bases, with 9 bases spanning the gap. This CDR3 comprises 15 residues. Germline CDR1 is SGHRS and CDR2 is YFSETQ.

This clonotype was obtained from a man aged 25 to 40 who had recovered from COVID-19. The specimen sequenced was PBMCs or T cells enriched from blood (not recorded which). V usage is TRBV5-1 and J usage is TRBJ2-1; the D gene is possibly TRBD2 (5 bases). The CDR3 DNA reads TGCGCCAGCAGCTTGGACGGGGTAACCTACAATGAGCAGTTCTTC. Translating gives CASSLDGVTYNEQFF.